This T cell receptor (beta chain) came from a study of read filtering for tumor transcriptome and immune sequencing. This clonotype was counted many times. What it binds is unknown. Whole-study results and caveats: About 81.9% of IR-seq clonotypes had one read, totaling 3% to 4% of reads; RNA-seq: 74.6% and 44.6%.

Molecular barcoded adaptors covering alpha/delta and beta/gamma chains were used on 400 to 450 ng RNA. TCRdb redid the calling of the reads with MiXCR, one entry per CDR3 protein. The table records more than 100,000 distinct CDR3 sequences, 10% to 15% of them present only once. The CDR3 has 17 residues. Trimming pared 0 bases from V and 8 bases from J, leaving 20 bases between. CDR1 and CDR2 (germline): KGHSH, LQKENI. The sequence was collected from a donor at least 40 years old with multiple myeloma. Sequenced input: a population of CD138-negative cells sorted from bone marrow. This chain joins TRBV18 and TRBJ2-1; D may correspond to TRBD1 or TRBD2 (6 bases each). The CDR3: CASSPPRGDNGSHEQFF. The CDR3 region has the DNA TGTGCCAGCTCACCACCGAGGGGGGACAATGGAAGCCATGAGCAGTTCTTC.